The TCR beta chain under discussion was sequenced for a study of cytomegalovirus exposure and HLA in healthy donors. Looking at the study overall: Clustering assigned 81% of the approximately 400 genotyped donors to the Caucasian-associated ancestry cluster. Study-wide results and limits: When analyzed later, a missense DCLRE1C variant was found to be linked to TCR beta V- and J-gene trimming. A highly shared variant cluster was judged a likely technical artifact.

With regard to this clone: Its antigen is undetermined.

Primers included in the PCR were 60 Vbeta and 13 Jbeta primers. TCRdb's copy holds only in-frame clones and misses some; the assay was immunoSEQ multiplex PCR. The sample has some 130,000 clones; 75% to 85% are singletons. Looked up from germline, CDR1 is WNHNN and CDR2 is SYGVQD (reference sequence). CDR3 size: 15 residues. The V segment lost 6 bases and the J segment 5 bases; nucleotides outside the gene matches: 12. Input material: PBMCs. The chain employs TRBV10-1 and TRBJ1-2, with 7 positions matching TRBD1. The TCR sequence derives from a woman aged 40-49 years in good health and CMV-seropositive. This CDR3 reads CASSETGTDIYGYTF. The CDR3 nucleotides read TGCGCCAGCAGCGAGACCGGGACAGATATTTATGGCTACACCTTC.